The subject of this entry is one T cell receptor (beta chain). There are 19 residues in the CDR3. Germline V gene sequence: CDR1 MDHEN, CDR2 SYDVKM. V shed 3 bases, J shed 0 bases, and the junction held 10 bases outside the gene matches. Libraries were prepared by immunoSEQ multiplex PCR; TCRdb keeps only in-frame clonotypes and omits some of them. Of about 89,000 clones detected, about four fifths appear once; the ten largest clones hold 6.3%. The data are from a study of blood T cell repertoires in COVID-19. Sequencing was carried out using peripheral blood. The clonotype originates from a man in his 70s with COVID-19, enrolled during active disease. The chain carries TRBV28 and TRBJ2-1, with 11 bases identical to TRBD2. CDR3 nucleotides: TGTGCCAGCAGTTTCCCACGAGGGACTAGCGGTCCCTCCTACAATGAGCAGTTCTTC. Translated: CASSFPRGTSGPSYNEQFF.